This T cell receptor (beta chain) is from a study of T-cell memory formation after mild COVID-19. Whole-study results and caveats: Clones that shrank (day 15 to 85) were balanced CD4/CD8, whereas later expanders leaned CD4+. Largely, contracting CD4+ clones fell within CM and EM, and contracting CD8+ clones within EMRA.

A single record per CDR3 protein comes from TCRdb applying MiXCR to the 5' RACE reads. Among 200,000 to 250,000 distinct CDR3 sequences, around 30% were seen once, and the ten largest hold 10% to 12%. The germline V and J ends were trimmed by 1 base and 3 bases, with 10 bases remaining between them. The germline V gene has CDR1 LGHNA and CDR2 YNFKEQ. CDR3 length: 15 residues. As concerns this clonotype: Its matching antigen is unknown.

Sequenced material: PBMCs or a T cell subset sorted from them (not recorded which). This sequence originates from an adult woman who had mild COVID-19 (a few samples of this study predate the infection). Cell type and time point are not known. This chain connects TRBV4-2 to TRBJ1-5; D gene uncertain. For the CDR3, the DNA is TGTGCCAGCAGCCAAGTTGAGGGAAACAATCAGCCCCAGCATTTT. Translation gives CASSQVEGNNQPQHF.